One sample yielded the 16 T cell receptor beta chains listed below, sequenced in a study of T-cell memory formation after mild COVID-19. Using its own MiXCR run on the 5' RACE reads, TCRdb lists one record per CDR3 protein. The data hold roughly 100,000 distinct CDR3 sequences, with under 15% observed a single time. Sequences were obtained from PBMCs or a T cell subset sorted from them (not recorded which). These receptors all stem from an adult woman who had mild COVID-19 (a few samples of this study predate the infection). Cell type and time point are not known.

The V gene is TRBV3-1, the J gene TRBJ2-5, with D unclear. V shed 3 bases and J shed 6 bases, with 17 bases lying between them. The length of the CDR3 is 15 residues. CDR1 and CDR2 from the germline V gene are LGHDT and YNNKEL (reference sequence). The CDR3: CASSHELVTGQTQYF. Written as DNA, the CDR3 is TGTGCCAGCAGCCACGAACTGGTGACCGGACAGACCCAGTACTTC.

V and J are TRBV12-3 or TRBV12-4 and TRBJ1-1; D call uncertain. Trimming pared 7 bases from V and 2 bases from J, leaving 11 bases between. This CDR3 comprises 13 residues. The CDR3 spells CASTSGLNTEAFF. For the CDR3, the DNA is TGTGCCAGCACCTCAGGCCTCAACACTGAAGCTTTCTTT.

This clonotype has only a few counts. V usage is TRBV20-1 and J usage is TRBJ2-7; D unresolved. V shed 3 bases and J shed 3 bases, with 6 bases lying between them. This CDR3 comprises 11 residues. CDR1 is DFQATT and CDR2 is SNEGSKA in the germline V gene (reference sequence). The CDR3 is CSASVGYEQYF. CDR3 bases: TGCAGTGCTAGCGTCGGCTACGAGCAGTACTTC.

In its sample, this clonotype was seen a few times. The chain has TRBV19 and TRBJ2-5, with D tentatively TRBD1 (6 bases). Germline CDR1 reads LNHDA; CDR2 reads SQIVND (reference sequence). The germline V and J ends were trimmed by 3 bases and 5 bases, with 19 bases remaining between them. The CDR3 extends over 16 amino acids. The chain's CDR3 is CASSMGAGYPEETQYF. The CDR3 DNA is TGTGCCAGTAGTATGGGGGCAGGGTACCCGGAGGAGACCCAGTACTTC.

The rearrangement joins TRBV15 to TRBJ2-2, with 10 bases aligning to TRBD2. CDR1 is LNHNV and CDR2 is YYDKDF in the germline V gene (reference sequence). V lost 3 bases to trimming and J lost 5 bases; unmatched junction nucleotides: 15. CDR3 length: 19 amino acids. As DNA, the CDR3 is TGTGCCACCAGCAGGCTTTGGGTAGCGGGGGGCCCCAATACCGGGGAGCTGTTTTTT. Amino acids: CATSRLWVAGGPNTGELFF.

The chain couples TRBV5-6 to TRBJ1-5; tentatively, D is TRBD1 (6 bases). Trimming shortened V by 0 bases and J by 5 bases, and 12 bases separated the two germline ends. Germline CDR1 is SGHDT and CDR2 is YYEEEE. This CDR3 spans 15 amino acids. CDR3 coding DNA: TGTGCCAGCAGCTTGGTGGGGGCTCCTTATCAGCCCCAGCATTTT. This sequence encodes CASSLVGAPYQPQHF.

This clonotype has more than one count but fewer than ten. CDR3 loop: CASSLPPGRGEIGATDTQYF. The CDR3 region has the DNA TGTGCCAGCAGTCTCCCCCCGGGGCGGGGGGAAATTGGTGCTACAGATACGCAGTATTTT. The genes are TRBV12-3 or TRBV12-4 and TRBJ2-3; TRBD2 agrees at 8 bases. The CDR3 length is 20 residues. J gave up 3 bases and V 5 bases, and 22 bases lay outside the gene matches.

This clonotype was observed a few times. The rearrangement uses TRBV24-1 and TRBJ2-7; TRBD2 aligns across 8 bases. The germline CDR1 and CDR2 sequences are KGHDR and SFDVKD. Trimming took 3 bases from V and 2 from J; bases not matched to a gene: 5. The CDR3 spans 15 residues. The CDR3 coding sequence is TGTGCCACCAGTGATGGGGGACTAGGAGCCTACGAGCAGTACTTC. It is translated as CATSDGGLGAYEQYF.

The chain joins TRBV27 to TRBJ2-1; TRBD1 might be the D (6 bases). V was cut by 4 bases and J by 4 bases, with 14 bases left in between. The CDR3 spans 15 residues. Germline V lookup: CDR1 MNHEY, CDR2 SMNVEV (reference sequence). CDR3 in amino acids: CASSSQGFWYNEQFF. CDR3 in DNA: TGTGCCAGCAGTTCCCAGGGGTTTTGGTACAATGAGCAGTTCTTC.

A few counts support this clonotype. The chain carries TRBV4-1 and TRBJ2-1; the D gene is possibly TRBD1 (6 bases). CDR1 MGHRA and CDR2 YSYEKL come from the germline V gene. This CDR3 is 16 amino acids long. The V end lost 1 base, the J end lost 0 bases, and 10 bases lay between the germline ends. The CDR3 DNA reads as TGCGCCAGCAGCCAAGTAGGGGGTAGCTCCTACAATGAGCAGTTCTTC. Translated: CASSQVGGSSYNEQFF.

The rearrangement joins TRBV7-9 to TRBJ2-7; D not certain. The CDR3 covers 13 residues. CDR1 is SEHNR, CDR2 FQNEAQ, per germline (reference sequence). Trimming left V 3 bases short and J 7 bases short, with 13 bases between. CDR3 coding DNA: TGTGCCAGCAGCTTCCCAGAGGCTTCTGAGCAGTACTTC. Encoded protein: CASSFPEASEQYF.

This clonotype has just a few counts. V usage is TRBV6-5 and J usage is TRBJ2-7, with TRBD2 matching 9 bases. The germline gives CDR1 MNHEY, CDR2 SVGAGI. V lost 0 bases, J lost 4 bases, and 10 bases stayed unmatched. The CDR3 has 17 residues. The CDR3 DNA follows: TGTGCCAGCAGTTACTCCCCTAGCGGGATTTCAAAGTACGAGCAGTACTTC. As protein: CASSYSPSGISKYEQYF.

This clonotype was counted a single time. CDR3 in DNA: TGTGCCACCAGCAAAGCCGATGGGACTAGCCCAATCGAGCAGTACTTC. Protein product: CATSKADGTSPIEQYF. The J gene is TRBJ2-7, the V gene TRBV15; 9 positions match TRBD2. Germline V lookup: CDR1 LNHNV, CDR2 YYDKDF (reference sequence). This CDR3 spans 16 amino acids. V gave up 4 bases and J gave up 6 bases; unmatched junction bases: 13.

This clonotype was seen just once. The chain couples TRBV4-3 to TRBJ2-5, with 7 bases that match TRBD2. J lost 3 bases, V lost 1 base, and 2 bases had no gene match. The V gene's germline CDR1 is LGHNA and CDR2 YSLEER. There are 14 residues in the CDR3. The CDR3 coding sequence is TGCGCCAGCAGCCAAGCAGGACTAGAAGAGACCCAGTACTTC. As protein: CASSQAGLEETQYF.

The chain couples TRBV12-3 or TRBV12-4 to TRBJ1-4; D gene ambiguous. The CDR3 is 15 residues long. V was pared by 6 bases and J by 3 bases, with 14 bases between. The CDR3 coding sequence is TGTGCCAGCAGAAGGACGGTATCGGCTAATGAAAAACTGTTTTTT. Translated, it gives CASRRTVSANEKLFF.

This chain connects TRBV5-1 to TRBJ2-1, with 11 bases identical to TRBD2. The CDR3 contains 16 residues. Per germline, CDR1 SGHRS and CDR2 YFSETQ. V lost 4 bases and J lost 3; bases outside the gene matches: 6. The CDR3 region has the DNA TGCGCCAGCAGCCAGGGGACTAGCGGACACTACAATGAGCAGTTCTTC. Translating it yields CASSQGTSGHYNEQFF.